This TCR beta chain stems from a study of cytomegalovirus exposure and HLA in healthy donors. The study, taken as a whole, reports: Later analysis showed most CMV-associated TCR beta chains appearing HLA-restricted.

The CDR3 is 14 residues long. The germline gives CDR1 MNHEY, CDR2 SVGAGI. The V gene end was trimmed by 4 bases and the J gene end by 3 bases; junction bases not matched to a gene: 2. With respect to this clone: Its matching antigen is unknown.

The PCR employed 60 Vbeta primers together with 13 Jbeta primers. Assay used: immunoSEQ multiplex PCR; TCRdb lists only in-frame clones, some missing. The sample has 90,000 to 130,000 clones; approximately 82% are singletons. All donors participated as healthy donors of bone marrow. The source of this sequence is a man aged 25 to 40 in good health and CMV-seropositive. The rearrangement joins TRBV6-5 to TRBJ2-2, with 7 bases identical to TRBD1. Sample: PBMCs. The CDR3 DNA follows: TGTGCCAGCAGTTTGACAGGGTACACCGGGGAGCTGTTTTTT. This sequence encodes CASSLTGYTGELFF.